The 14 T cell receptor beta chains presented below share a single source sample, sequenced in a study of blood T cell repertoires in COVID-19. Produced via immunoSEQ multiplex PCR; TCRdb's table is partial and in-frame only. The sample shows about 380,000 clones, 81% of them seen only once. Input material: peripheral blood. Receptors originate from a human donor with acute or convalescent COVID-19. The donor label of this sample is uncertain.

This clone occurred a few times. V is TRBV2 and J is TRBJ1-1; 8 positions agree with TRBD1. The trim removed 4 bases at V and 7 bases at J, leaving 5 bases unmatched. The CDR3 has 13 amino acids. Germline CDR1 and CDR2: SNHLY and FYNNEI. Here the CDR3 reads CASSGQGAGEAFF. The CDR3 region has the DNA TGTGCCAGCAGTGGGCAGGGGGCGGGTGAAGCTTTCTTT.

The chain couples TRBV30 to TRBJ1-1; D gene unclear. V dropped 2 bases and J dropped 0 bases, with 10 bases sitting between them. The germline V gene has CDR1 GTSNPN and CDR2 SVGIG (reference sequence). The CDR3 consists of 14 residues. CDR3 sequence reads: CAWSREIMNTEAFF. In DNA form, the CDR3 reads TGTGCCTGGAGTAGAGAGATCATGAACACTGAAGCTTTCTTT.

V usage is TRBV7-2 and J usage is TRBJ2-7; TRBD1 agrees at 9 bases. Germline V gene lookup returns CDR1 SGHTA and CDR2 FQGNSA. Trimming removed 2 bases from V and 3 bases from J; junction bases left unmatched: 5. The CDR3 runs to 15 residues. The CDR3 protein is CASSLSGQGFYEQYF. CDR3 coding DNA: TGTGCCAGCAGCTTAAGTGGACAGGGGTTCTACGAGCAGTACTTC.

The chain combines TRBV9 with TRBJ1-6; 9 bases match TRBD1. Germline lookup yields CDR1 SGDLS and CDR2 YYNGEE. This CDR3 is 14 amino acids long. V trimming: 4 bases; J trimming: 10 bases; junction bases outside the gene matches: 6. CDR3 region: CASSRTGDGSPLHF. The CDR3 region has the DNA TGTGCCAGCAGCCGGACAGGGGACGGCTCACCCCTCCACTTT.

This clone turned up a few times. V gene TRBV27 combines with J gene TRBJ1-1; possible D gene TRBD1, 5 bases. CDR3 length: 13 residues. Germline V lookup: CDR1 MNHEY, CDR2 SMNVEV (reference sequence). The V gene lost 2 bases and the J gene lost 6 bases, with 10 bases spanning the gap. This CDR3 is CASSLGQGAEAFF. CDR3 nucleotides: TGTGCCAGCAGTTTAGGTCAGGGCGCTGAAGCTTTCTTT.

The J gene is TRBJ2-7, the V gene TRBV2, with TRBD2 matching 10 bases. CDR1 SNHLY and CDR2 FYNNEI come from the germline V gene. V gave up 7 bases and J gave up 5 bases; unmatched junction bases: 17. The CDR3 loop spans 17 amino acids. This chain's CDR3 is CASIDFLAGAASDEQYF. In DNA, the CDR3 is TGTGCCAGCATTGACTTCCTAGCGGGAGCGGCATCCGACGAGCAGTACTTC.

The gene calls are TRBV15 and TRBJ2-3; 7 nucleotides line up with TRBD2. The CDR3 contains 16 residues. The junction had 5 bases not matched to a gene; V was cut back by 1 base and J by 1 base. Germline CDR1 reads LNHNV; CDR2 reads YYDKDF (reference sequence). The CDR3, as DNA: TGTGCCACCAGCAGAGGAGGGAGGGAGGGCACAGATACGCAGTATTTT. This codes for CATSRGGREGTDTQYF.

The chain recombines TRBV6-5 with TRBJ1-1, with D possibly being TRBD1 (5 bases). V was clipped by 7 bases and J by 1 base, with 13 bases between them. CDR3 length equals 14 residues. The germline CDR1 and CDR2 sequences are MNHEY and SVGAGI. CDR3 sequence (DNA): TGTGCCAGCAAAGAGGATACAGGGAACACTGAAGCTTTCTTT. This gives the protein CASKEDTGNTEAFF.

The chain carries TRBV11-3 and TRBJ2-3; TRBD2 matches at 15 bases. CDR3 length equals 17 residues. The J segment lost 6 bases and the V segment lost 5 bases, leaving 9 bases of the junction unmatched. Germline V gives CDR1 SGHNT, CDR2 YENEEA. Here the CDR3 reads CASSPGLAGGLSDTQYF. The CDR3 DNA sequence: TGTGCCAGCAGCCCAGGACTAGCGGGGGGGCTTTCGGATACGCAGTATTTT.

This rearrangement joins TRBV19 to TRBJ1-1; no clear D. CDR3 length: 14 amino acids. Germline CDR1 reads LNHDA; CDR2 reads SQIVND (reference sequence). Trimming took off 6 bases at V and 0 bases at J, with 11 bases between the two ends. CDR3: CASSRGMMNTEAFF. CDR3 bases: TGTGCCAGTAGCCGGGGTATGATGAACACTGAAGCTTTCTTT.

The chain carries TRBV19 and TRBJ2-1; D is ambiguous. The germline V gene encodes CDR1 LNHDA and CDR2 SQIVND (reference sequence). This CDR3 region has 14 residues. Trimming shortened V by 4 bases and J by 4 bases, and 11 bases separated the two germline ends. The CDR3 sequence is CASSTLDNYNEQFF. The CDR3 region has the DNA TGTGCCAGTAGTACCCTTGACAATTACAATGAGCAGTTCTTC.

The chain carries TRBV11-2 and TRBJ2-4, with 9 bases that match TRBD1. J was trimmed by 4 bases and V by 4 bases; bases with no gene match: 5. There are 15 residues in the CDR3. Germline V lookup: CDR1 SGHAT, CDR2 FQNNGV. The CDR3 protein is CASSSDRGPKNIQYF. The CDR3 coding sequence is TGTGCCAGCAGCTCGGACAGGGGCCCAAAAAACATTCAGTACTTC.

The chain joins TRBV11-2 to TRBJ2-2, with D unresolved. CDR1 is SGHAT, CDR2 FQNNGV, per germline. The V gene lost 2 bases and the J gene lost 6 bases, with 10 bases spanning the gap. This CDR3 comprises 14 residues. This CDR3 is CASSLMLSAGELFF. The CDR3 nucleotides read TGTGCCAGCAGCTTAATGTTATCGGCCGGGGAGCTGTTTTTT.

This rearrangement joins TRBV7-9 to TRBJ2-3; 7 positions match TRBD2. CDR1 is SEHNR, CDR2 FQNEAQ, per germline (reference sequence). V trimming: 5 bases; J trimming: 3 bases; junction bases outside the gene matches: 11. The CDR3 length is 16 residues. The CDR3 region is CASSPPRGGRTDTQYF. The CDR3 DNA reads TGTGCCAGCAGCCCTCCTCGTGGCGGGAGAACAGATACGCAGTATTTT.